This record looks at one TCR beta chain sequence and its context. What it recognizes is unknown. Trimming cost V 1 base and J 10 bases, with 16 bases left between them. There are 15 residues in the CDR3. The germline gives CDR1 SGHAT, CDR2 FQNNGV. Libraries were prepared by immunoSEQ multiplex PCR; TCRdb keeps only in-frame clonotypes and omits some of them. Counted here are about 28,000 clones, over 65% occurring once; the ten biggest clones make up 7% to 9.5%. Before sequencing, viral peptide pools were used by the ViraFEST assay to expand antigen-specific CD4+ T cells. Having been cultured for less than 12 days, the cells underwent CD4+ T cell isolation. Vaccine administered to participants consisted of two doses of either BNT162b2 or mRNA-1273. These data come from a study of vaccination effects on CD4 cells after COVID-19.

Sequencing used CD4+ T cells from PBMCs cultured with HCoV-NL63 spike peptides, obtained after COVID-19 vaccination. This TCR was recovered from a human donor who received a COVID-19 vaccine. V usage is TRBV11-2 and J usage is TRBJ1-4; no firm D call. The CDR3 DNA reads as TGTGCCAGCAGCTTAGCTTCTGCGTCTTCGGCAAAACTGTTTTTT. Translated, it gives CASSLASASSAKLFF.